A single sample gave rise to the 14 T cell receptor beta chains below, sequenced in a study of T cell responses to AZD1222 COVID-19 vaccine. Profiled with immunoSEQ multiplex PCR; TCRdb holds only in-frame clones, not every one. In the table there are some 150,000 clones, around 87% of which are singletons. Sequenced here: peripheral blood, sampled 28 days after the second AZD1222 dose. The receptors shown here come from an adult who received the AZD1222 COVID-19 vaccine.

The V gene is TRBV6-5, the J gene TRBJ2-7; 8 bases align to TRBD1. The germline gives CDR1 MNHEY, CDR2 SVGAGI. Trimming took 6 bases from V and 7 from J; bases not matched to a gene: 5. The CDR3 runs 12 residues. The CDR3 nucleotides are TGTGCCAGCAGGACAGGGGTATGGGAGCAGTACTTC. Amino acids: CASRTGVWEQYF.

This clone showed up just once. The chain uses TRBV2 and TRBJ2-5, with unresolved D. Looked up from germline, CDR1 is SNHLY and CDR2 is FYNNEI. CDR3 size: 14 residues. V lost 2 bases to trimming and J lost 4 bases, with 11 bases between them. CDR3 coding DNA: TGTGCCAGCAGTGAAAACGAGGTGGCAGAGACCCAGTACTTC. Protein sequence: CASSENEVAETQYF.

This chain uses TRBV5-1 with TRBJ2-4; D uncertain. The CDR3 sequence is 14 residues long. Germline values: CDR1 SGHRS, CDR2 YFSETQ. The V end was cut by 4 bases, the J end by 1 base, with 9 bases between. In DNA form, the CDR3 reads TGCGCCAGCAGCCCAAGTAGCGCCAAAAACATTCAGTACTTC. Translating it yields CASSPSSAKNIQYF.

The chain's CDR3 is CASTKRNHYGYTF. The DNA of the CDR3 is TGTGCCAGCACAAAGCGAAATCACTATGGCTACACCTTC. The chain uses TRBV6-5 and TRBJ1-2, with D unresolved. V was pared by 7 bases and J by 3 bases, with 12 bases between. The CDR3 loop spans 13 amino acids. Germline CDR1 and CDR2: MNHEY and SVGAGI.

The chain couples TRBV18 to TRBJ1-6; D might be TRBD1 (5 bases). CDR3 length: 15 residues. Germline CDR1 and CDR2: KGHSH and LQKENI. Between the trimmed V and J ends, which lost 3 bases and 8 bases, there was a span of 14 bases. The CDR3 is CASSPDGTADSPLHF. The CDR3 nucleotides are TGTGCCAGCTCACCCGACGGGACGGCGGATTCACCCCTCCACTTT.

This clone was seen a single time. The V gene is TRBV6-5, the J gene TRBJ2-3; D is unclear. The length of the CDR3 is 13 residues. CDR1 and CDR2 from the germline V gene are MNHEY and SVGAGI. The V end lost 9 bases, the J end lost 1 base, and 11 bases lay between the germline ends. The CDR3 DNA reads TGTGCCAGTCTTTTAAGCGGCACAGATACGCAGTATTTT. As protein: CASLLSGTDTQYF.

The chain couples TRBV5-5 to TRBJ2-1; the match to TRBD2 covers 10 bases. The germline CDR1 and CDR2 sequences are SGHKS and YYEKEE (reference sequence). Germline trimming cut 6 bases from V and 10 bases from J; bases unmatched to any gene: 13. CDR3 size: 15 residues. DNA of the CDR3: TGTGCCAGCACCGTTTACGGGACTAGCGTGCAGGAGCAGTTCTTC. Its translation: CASTVYGTSVQEQFF.

The chain couples TRBV11-3 to TRBJ2-1, with D perhaps TRBD2 (6 bases). V lost 4 bases to trimming and J lost 6 bases, with 19 bases between them. The CDR3 is made up of 16 amino acids. The germline gives CDR1 SGHNT, CDR2 YENEEA. The CDR3 loop is CASSSLGLTGGNEQFF. The DNA for the CDR3 is TGTGCCAGCAGCTCCCTTGGACTCACCGGGGGCAATGAGCAGTTCTTC.

The genes are TRBV10-3 and TRBJ2-7; possibly TRBD2 for D (5 bases). The CDR3 loop spans 13 amino acids. In germline, CDR1 is ENHRY, CDR2 SYGVKD. Trimming left V 0 bases short and J 13 bases short, with 16 bases between. CDR3 nucleotide sequence: TGTGCCATCAGTGAGTCGACCCGGGAACGATGTTACTTC. This translates into CAISESTRERCYF.

V is TRBV7-8 and J is TRBJ2-1; no clear D gene. Germline V CDR1 and CDR2: SGHVS, FQNEAQ. The CDR3 contains 15 residues. The V end was cut by 2 bases, the J end by 0 bases, with 8 bases between. CDR3 sequence reads: CASSLRMSSYNEQFF. The CDR3 DNA reads as TGTGCCAGCAGCTTACGTATGAGCTCCTACAATGAGCAGTTCTTC.

This rearrangement joins TRBV6-1 to TRBJ2-7, with D maybe TRBD1 (5 bases). Germline V gene data show CDR1 as MNHNS and CDR2 as SASEGT. The CDR3 totals 15 residues. Between the trimmed V and J ends, which lost 3 bases and 3 bases, there was a span of 15 bases. The CDR3 loop is CASSDRGLGNYEQYF. Written as DNA, the CDR3 is TGTGCCAGCAGTGATAGGGGTTTAGGGAACTACGAGCAGTACTTC.

The chain employs TRBV18 and TRBJ2-5, with 11 bases aligning to TRBD2. V lost 2 bases to trimming and J lost 4 bases; unmatched junction nucleotides: 3. The CDR3 is 15 residues long. Germline assignment: CDR1 KGHSH and CDR2 LQKENI. CDR3 loop: CASSPGGLAGETQYF. The CDR3 DNA reads as TGTGCCAGCTCACCAGGAGGACTAGCGGGAGAGACCCAGTACTTC.

This clone was seen a handful of times. The chain carries TRBV7-2 and TRBJ2-7; TRBD1 matches at 12 bases. The V gene's germline CDR1 is SGHTA and CDR2 FQGNSA. The CDR3 loop spans 16 amino acids. The V and J ends lost 5 bases and 3 bases, in that order; junction bases with no gene match: 8. The CDR3 is CASSPLGTGGNYEQYF. The CDR3 nucleotides are TGTGCCAGCAGCCCCCTCGGGACAGGGGGCAACTACGAGCAGTACTTC.

This clone was detected a few times. The V gene is TRBV2, the J gene TRBJ2-7, with D possibly being TRBD1 (6 bases). V was clipped by 5 bases and J by 6 bases, with 20 bases between them. From germline, CDR1 is SNHLY and CDR2 FYNNEI. The CDR3 totals 15 residues. Here the CDR3 reads CASSRDNRKGGEQYF. CDR3 nucleotides: TGTGCCAGCAGTAGGGACAATCGCAAAGGGGGCGAGCAGTACTTC.